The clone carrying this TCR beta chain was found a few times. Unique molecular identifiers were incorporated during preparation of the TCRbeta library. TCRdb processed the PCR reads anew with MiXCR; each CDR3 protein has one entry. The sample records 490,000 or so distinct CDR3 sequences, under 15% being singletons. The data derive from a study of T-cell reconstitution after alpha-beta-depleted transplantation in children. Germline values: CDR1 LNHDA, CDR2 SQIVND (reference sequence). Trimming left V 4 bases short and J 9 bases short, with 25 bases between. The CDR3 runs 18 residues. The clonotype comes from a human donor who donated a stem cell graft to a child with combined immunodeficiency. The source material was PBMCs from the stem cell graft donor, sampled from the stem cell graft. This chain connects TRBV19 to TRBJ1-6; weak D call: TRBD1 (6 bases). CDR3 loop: CASSTQHEPTGRSSPLHF. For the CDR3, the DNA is TGTGCCAGTAGTACGCAACATGAACCTACAGGGAGAAGTTCACCCCTCCACTTT.